The rows below give T cell receptor beta chains drawn from one sample of a study of cytomegalovirus exposure and HLA in healthy donors. The data were produced by immunoSEQ multiplex PCR, yet TCRdb's version contains in-frame clones alone and is incomplete. The specimen's table records about 130,000 clones. The sample consisted of PBMCs. The source of these receptors is a woman between 35 and 50 years old in good health and CMV-seronegative. Each CDR3 is given with its conserved first and last residue. The order of the fields is V gene, CDR3 protein.

V gene: TRBV9; CDR3 protein: CASSAGRDNSPLHF
V gene: TRBV28; CDR3 protein: CASSFSTGGKAFF
V gene: TRBV4-1; CDR3 protein: CASSQGHRVGTGELFF
V gene: TRBV2; CDR3 protein: CASREGTIYGYTF
V gene: TRBV5-1; CDR3 protein: CASSLAGGEVQPQHF
V gene: TRBV28; CDR3 protein: CASSLMGLSSYEQYF
V gene: TRBV19; CDR3 protein: CASSIPGDYGYTF
V gene: TRBV5-1; CDR3 protein: CASSFGVPGGNNSPLHF
V gene: TRBV7-8; CDR3 protein: CASSLAASFNSPLHF
V gene: TRBV19; CDR3 protein: CASSIQGTGTEAFF
V gene: TRBV25-1; CDR3 protein: CASSATGQDTEAFF
V gene: TRBV7-3; CDR3 protein: CASSSSGGGMGTDTQYF
V gene: TRBV2; CDR3 protein: CASIRGSPYEQYF
V gene: TRBV5-6; CDR3 protein: CASRGLGSYNEQLF
V gene: TRBV4-1; CDR3 protein: CASSQGPKEDEQFF
V gene: TRBV29-1; CDR3 protein: CSVLGHGHGYTF
V gene: TRBV5-1; CDR3 protein: CASSRDYSVSEQYF
V gene: TRBV18; CDR3 protein: CASSPMLQGGSTDTQYF
V gene: TRBV19; CDR3 protein: CASSSGAAQYSNQPQHF
V gene: TRBV19; CDR3 protein: CASSIGRGQPQHF
V gene: TRBV6-1; CDR3 protein: CASSVGTASPLHF
V gene: TRBV7-8; CDR3 protein: CASTPGLGIYEQYF
V gene: TRBV6-1; CDR3 protein: CASSEGQGHTDTQYF
V gene: TRBV7-3; CDR3 protein: CASSSGLAADTQYF
V gene: TRBV11-2; CDR3 protein: CASSVYRDKGTEAFF
V gene: TRBV5-5; CDR3 protein: CASRDRGTGYTF
V gene: TRBV5-1; CDR3 protein: CASSLEVGGWNSPLHF
V gene: TRBV28; CDR3 protein: CASTPQTRGIYEQYF
V gene: TRBV5-1; CDR3 protein: CASSESVLRGPEAFF
V gene: TRBV10-3; CDR3 protein: CAISEGGNYGYTF
V gene: TRBV7-2; CDR3 protein: CASSKWASGNTIYF
V gene: TRBV19; CDR3 protein: CASSAFYQYGYTF
V gene: TRBV29-1; CDR3 protein: CSVLDRAYTF
V gene: TRBV2; CDR3 protein: CASSQQVGNNQPQHF
V gene: TRBV5-1; CDR3 protein: CASSSGTAQGGYTF
V gene: TRBV7-2; CDR3 protein: CASSLAGQSLGEAFF
V gene: TRBV6-6; CDR3 protein: CASSYSARDSTDTQYF
V gene: TRBV13; CDR3 protein: CASSLRVLSTDTQYF
V gene: TRBV5-5; CDR3 protein: CASSLGQGQMNTEAFF
V gene: TRBV11-2; CDR3 protein: CASSYSTRYNSPLHF
V gene: TRBV19; CDR3 protein: CASSIPGIGSPLHF